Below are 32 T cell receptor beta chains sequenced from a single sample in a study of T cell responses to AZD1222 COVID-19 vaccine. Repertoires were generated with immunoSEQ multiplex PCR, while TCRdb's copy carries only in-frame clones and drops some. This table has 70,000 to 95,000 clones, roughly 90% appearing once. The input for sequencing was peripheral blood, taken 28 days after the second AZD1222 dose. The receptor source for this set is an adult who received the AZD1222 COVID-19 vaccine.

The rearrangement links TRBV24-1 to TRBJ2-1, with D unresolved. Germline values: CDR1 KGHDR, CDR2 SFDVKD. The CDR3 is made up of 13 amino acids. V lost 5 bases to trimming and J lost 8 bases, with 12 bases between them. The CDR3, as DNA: TGTGCCACCAGTGTTACGGAGAACGATGAGCAGTTCTTC. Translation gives CATSVTENDEQFF.

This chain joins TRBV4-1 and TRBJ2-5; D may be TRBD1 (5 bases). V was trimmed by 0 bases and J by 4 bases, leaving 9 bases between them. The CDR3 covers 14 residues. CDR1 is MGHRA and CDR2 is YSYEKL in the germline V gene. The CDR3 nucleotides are TGCGCCAGCAGCCAAGATAATGGGGCAGAGACCCAGTACTTC. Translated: CASSQDNGAETQYF.

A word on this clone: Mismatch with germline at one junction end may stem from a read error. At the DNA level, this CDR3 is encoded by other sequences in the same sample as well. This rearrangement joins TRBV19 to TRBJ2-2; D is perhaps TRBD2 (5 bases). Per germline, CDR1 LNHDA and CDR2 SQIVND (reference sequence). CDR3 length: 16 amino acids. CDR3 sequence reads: CASSIVGVTNTGELFF. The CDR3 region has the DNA TGTGCCAGTAGTATAGTGGGAGTTACGAACACCGGGGAACTGTTTTTT.

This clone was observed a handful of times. The CDR3 protein is CASSKGTGAPIRNQPQHF. CDR3 coding DNA: TGTGCCAGTAGCAAAGGGACAGGGGCCCCTATACGCAATCAGCCCCAGCATTTT. This chain connects TRBV19 to TRBJ1-5; 10 nucleotides line up with TRBD1. Germline V CDR1 and CDR2: LNHDA, SQIVND (reference sequence). This CDR3 region has 18 residues. With V trimmed by 6 bases and J by 2 bases, 13 bases remained unmatched.

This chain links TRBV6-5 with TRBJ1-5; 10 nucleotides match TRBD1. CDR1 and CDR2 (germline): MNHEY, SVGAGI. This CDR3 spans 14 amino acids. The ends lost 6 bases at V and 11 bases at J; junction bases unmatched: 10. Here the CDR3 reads CASRPGTGDRAQHF. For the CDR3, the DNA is TGTGCCAGCAGACCCGGGACAGGGGATCGGGCCCAGCATTTT.

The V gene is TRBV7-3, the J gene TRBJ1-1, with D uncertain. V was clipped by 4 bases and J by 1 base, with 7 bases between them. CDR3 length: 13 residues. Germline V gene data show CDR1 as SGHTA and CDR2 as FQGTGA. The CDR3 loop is CASSSQENTEAFF. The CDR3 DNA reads TGTGCCAGCAGCTCACAAGAGAACACTGAAGCTTTCTTT.

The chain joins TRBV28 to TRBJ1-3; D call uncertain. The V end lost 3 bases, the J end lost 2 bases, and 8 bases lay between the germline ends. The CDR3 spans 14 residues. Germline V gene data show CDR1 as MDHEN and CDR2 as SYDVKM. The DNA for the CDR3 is TGTGCCAGCAGTTTGGGCGGCGCTGGAAACACCATATATTTT. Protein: CASSLGGAGNTIYF. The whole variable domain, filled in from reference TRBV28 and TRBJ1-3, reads DVKVTQSSRYLVKRTGEKVFLECVQDMDHENMFWYRQDPGLGLRLIYFSYDVKMKEKGDIPEGYSVSREKKERFSLILESASTNQTSMYLCASSLGGAGNTIYFGEGSWLTVV.

The CDR3 coding sequence is TGTGCCAGCAACCAAGACAGGGTTCAGCCCCAGCATTTT. It specifies CASNQDRVQPQHF. J is TRBJ1-5 and V is TRBV12-3 or TRBV12-4; 7 bases agree with TRBD1. This CDR3 has 13 amino acids. The V and J ends lost 7 bases and 6 bases, in that order; junction bases with no gene match: 6.

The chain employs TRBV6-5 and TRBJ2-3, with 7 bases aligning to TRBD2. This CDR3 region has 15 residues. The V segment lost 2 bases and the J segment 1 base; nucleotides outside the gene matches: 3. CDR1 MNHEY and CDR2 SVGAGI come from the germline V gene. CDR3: CASSYRGGGTDTQYF. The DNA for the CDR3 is TGTGCCAGCAGTTACCGCGGGGGTGGCACAGATACGCAGTATTTT.

The CDR3 DNA reads TGTGCCAGCAGCAAAGAAAATCTGTGCCGGTTGACAGTGTTCCCCTACGAGCAGTACTTC. This codes for CASSKENLCRLTVFPYEQYF. The chain couples TRBV21-1 to TRBJ2-7; the table assigns TRBD1, which was not confirmed against the DNA. TRBV21-1 is an annotated pseudogene. The CDR3 is 20 amino acids.

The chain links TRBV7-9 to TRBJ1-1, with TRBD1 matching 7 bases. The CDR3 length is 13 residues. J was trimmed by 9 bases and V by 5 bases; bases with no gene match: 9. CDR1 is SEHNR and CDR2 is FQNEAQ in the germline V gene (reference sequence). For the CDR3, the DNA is TGTGCCAGCAGCCCCCCGGGACAGTTTAAAGCTTTCTTT. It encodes CASSPPGQFKAFF.

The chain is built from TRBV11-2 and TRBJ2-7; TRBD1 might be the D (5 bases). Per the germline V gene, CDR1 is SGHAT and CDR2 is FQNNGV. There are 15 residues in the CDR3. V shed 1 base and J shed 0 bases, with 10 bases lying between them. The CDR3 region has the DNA TGTGCCAGCAGCTTAGTTAGGGGCAGCTCCTACGAGCAGTACTTC. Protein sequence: CASSLVRGSSYEQYF. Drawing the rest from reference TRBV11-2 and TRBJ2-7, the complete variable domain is EAGVAQSPRYKIIEKRQSVAFWCNPISGHATLYWYQQILGQGPKLLIQFQNNGVVDDSQLPKDRFSAERLKGVDSTLKIQPAKLEDSAVYLCASSLVRGSSYEQYFGPGTRLTVT.

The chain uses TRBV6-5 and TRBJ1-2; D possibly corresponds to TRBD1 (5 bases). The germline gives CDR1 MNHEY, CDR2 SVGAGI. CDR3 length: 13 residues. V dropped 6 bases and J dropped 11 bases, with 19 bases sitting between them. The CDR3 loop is CASRGPSLWEYTF. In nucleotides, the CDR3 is TGTGCCAGCAGGGGACCCTCCTTGTGGGAGTACACCTTC.

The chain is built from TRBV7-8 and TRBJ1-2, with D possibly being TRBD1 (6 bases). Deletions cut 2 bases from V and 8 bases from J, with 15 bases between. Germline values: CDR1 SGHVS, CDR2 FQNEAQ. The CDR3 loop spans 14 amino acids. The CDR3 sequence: CASSLPAGGAGYTF. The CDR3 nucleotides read TGTGCCAGCAGCTTACCTGCCGGGGGGGCGGGCTACACCTTC.

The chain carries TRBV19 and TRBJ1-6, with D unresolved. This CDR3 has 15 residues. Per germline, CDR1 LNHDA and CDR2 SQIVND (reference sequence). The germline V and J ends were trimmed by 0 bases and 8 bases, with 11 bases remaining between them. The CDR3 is CASSIDTRTDSPLHF. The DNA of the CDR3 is TGTGCCAGTAGTATAGATACGAGAACGGATTCACCCCTCCACTTT.

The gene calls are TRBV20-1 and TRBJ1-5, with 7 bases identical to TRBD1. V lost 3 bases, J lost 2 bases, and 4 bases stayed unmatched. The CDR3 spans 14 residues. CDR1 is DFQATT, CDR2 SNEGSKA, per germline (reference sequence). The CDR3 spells CSASTGTGNQPQHF. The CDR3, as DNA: TGCAGTGCTAGTACCGGGACAGGCAATCAGCCCCAGCATTTT.

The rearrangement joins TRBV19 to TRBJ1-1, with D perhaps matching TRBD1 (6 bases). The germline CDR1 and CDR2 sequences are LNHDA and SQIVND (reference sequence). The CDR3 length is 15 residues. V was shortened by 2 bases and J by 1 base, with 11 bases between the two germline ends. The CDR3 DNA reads TGTGCCAGTAGTATAACGCCGACAGGGAACACTGAAGCTTTCTTT. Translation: CASSITPTGNTEAFF.

The CDR3 loop reads CSVEGRSNTEAFF. DNA for the CDR3: TGCAGCGTTGAAGGCAGGTCGAACACTGAAGCTTTCTTT. V gene TRBV29-1 combines with J gene TRBJ1-1; D call uncertain. Germline V CDR1 and CDR2: SQVTM, ANQGSEA. The V gene lost 1 base and the J gene lost 1 base, with 7 bases spanning the gap. The CDR3 covers 13 residues.

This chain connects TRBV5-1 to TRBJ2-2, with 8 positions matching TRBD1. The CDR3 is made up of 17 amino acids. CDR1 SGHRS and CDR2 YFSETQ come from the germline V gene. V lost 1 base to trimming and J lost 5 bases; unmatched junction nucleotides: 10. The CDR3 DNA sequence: TGCGCCAGCAGCTTGTCGGCAGGGGGCGCGGGGACCGGGGAGCTGTTTTTT. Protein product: CASSLSAGGAGTGELFF.

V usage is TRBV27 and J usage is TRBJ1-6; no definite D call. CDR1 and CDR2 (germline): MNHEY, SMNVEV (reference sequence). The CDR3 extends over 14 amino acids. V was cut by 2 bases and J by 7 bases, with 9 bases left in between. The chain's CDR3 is CASSLGGLNSPLHF. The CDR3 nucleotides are TGTGCCAGCAGTTTAGGAGGGTTGAATTCACCCCTCCACTTT.

In DNA, the CDR3 is TGTGCCAGCAGGTCAGGGGGGGGTACTGAAGCTTTCTTT. It translates to CASRSGGGTEAFF. The V and J genes are TRBV3-1 (or the pseudogene TRBV3-2) and TRBJ1-1; 7 bases are shared with TRBD1. There are 13 residues in the CDR3. Losses at the gene ends were 6 bases for V and 5 bases for J; bases not matched to a gene: 6. The germline V gene encodes CDR1 LGHDT and CDR2 YNNKEL (reference sequence).

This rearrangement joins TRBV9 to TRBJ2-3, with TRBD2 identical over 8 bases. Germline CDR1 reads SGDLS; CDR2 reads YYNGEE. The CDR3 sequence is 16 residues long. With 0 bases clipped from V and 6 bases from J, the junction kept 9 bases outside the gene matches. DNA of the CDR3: TGTGCCAGCAGCGTAGTGGACGGGGGGGCCGTCGATACGCAGTATTTT. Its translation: CASSVVDGGAVDTQYF.

The CDR3 reads CASRSPGGSYEQYF. The CDR3 DNA reads as TGTGCCAGCAGATCCCCGGGCGGCTCCTACGAGCAGTACTTC. J is TRBJ2-7 and V is TRBV6-5; D gene uncertain. Trimming removed 6 bases from V and 0 bases from J, with 12 bases in between. The length of the CDR3 is 14 residues. In germline, CDR1 is MNHEY, CDR2 SVGAGI.

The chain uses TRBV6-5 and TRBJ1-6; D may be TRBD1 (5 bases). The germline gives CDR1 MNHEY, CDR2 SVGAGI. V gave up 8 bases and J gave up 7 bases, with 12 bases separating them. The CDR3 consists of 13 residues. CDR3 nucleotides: TGTGCCAGCGCCAGGGCAGCGAATTCACCCCTCCACTTT. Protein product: CASARAANSPLHF.

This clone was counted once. CDR3 sequence (DNA): TGTGCCAGCAGTTTTGAGGGGGGTACTAGCACAGATACGCAGTATTTT. This codes for CASSFEGGTSTDTQYF. The chain joins TRBV27 to TRBJ2-3, with D perhaps given as TRBD1 or TRBD2 (6 bases each). The CDR3 loop spans 16 amino acids. Per the germline V gene, CDR1 is MNHEY and CDR2 is SMNVEV (reference sequence). The ends were cut back, 3 bases at V and 0 bases at J, with 13 bases in the middle.

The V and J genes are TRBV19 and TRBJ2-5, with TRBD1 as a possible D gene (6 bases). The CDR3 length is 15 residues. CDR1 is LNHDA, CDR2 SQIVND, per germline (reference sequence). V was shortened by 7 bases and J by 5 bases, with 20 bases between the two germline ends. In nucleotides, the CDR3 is TGTGCCAGTACCCCAGGGGAGACCCCTCGCGAGACCCAGTACTTC. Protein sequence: CASTPGETPRETQYF. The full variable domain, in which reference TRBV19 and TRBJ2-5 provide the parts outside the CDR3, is DGGITQSPKYLFRKEGQNVTLSCEQNLNHDAMYWYRQDPGQGLRLIYYSQIVNDFQKGDIAEGYSVSREKKESFPLTVTSAQKNPTAFYLCASTPGETPRETQYFGPGTRLLVL.

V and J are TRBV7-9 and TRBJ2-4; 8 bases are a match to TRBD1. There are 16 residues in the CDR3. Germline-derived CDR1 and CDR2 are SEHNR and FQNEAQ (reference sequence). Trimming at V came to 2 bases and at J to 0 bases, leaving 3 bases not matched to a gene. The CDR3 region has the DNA TGTGCCAGCAGCTTAACGGGACAGGTAGCCAAAAACATTCAGTACTTC. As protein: CASSLTGQVAKNIQYF.

CDR3 region: CASRVDSSYGYTF. The CDR3, as DNA: TGTGCCAGCAGGGTTGACAGTAGCTATGGCTACACCTTC. The rearrangement joins TRBV5-4 to TRBJ1-2; D is perhaps TRBD1 (5 bases). Germline V gene data show CDR1 as SGHNT and CDR2 as YYREEE (reference sequence). CDR3 length: 13 amino acids. V lost 5 bases and J lost 4, with 12 bases in between.

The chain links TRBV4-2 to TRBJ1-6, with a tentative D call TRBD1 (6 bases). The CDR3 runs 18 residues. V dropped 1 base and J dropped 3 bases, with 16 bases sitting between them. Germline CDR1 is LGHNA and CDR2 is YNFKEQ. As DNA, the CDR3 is TGTGCCAGCAGCCAAGCACAGAAGACAGGTCTCTATAATTCACCCCTCCACTTT. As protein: CASSQAQKTGLYNSPLHF.

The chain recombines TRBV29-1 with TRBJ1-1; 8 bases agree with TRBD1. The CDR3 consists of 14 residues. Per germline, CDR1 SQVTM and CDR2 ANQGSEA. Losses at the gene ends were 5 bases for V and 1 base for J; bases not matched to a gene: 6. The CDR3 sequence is CSVFRTGKNTEAFF. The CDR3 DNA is TGCAGCGTTTTCCGGACAGGGAAGAACACTGAAGCTTTCTTT.

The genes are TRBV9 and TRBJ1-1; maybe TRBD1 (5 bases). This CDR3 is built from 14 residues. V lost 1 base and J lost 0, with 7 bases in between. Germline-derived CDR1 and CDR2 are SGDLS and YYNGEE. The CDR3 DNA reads TGTGCCAGCAGCGTAACAGGTATGAACACTGAAGCTTTCTTT. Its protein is CASSVTGMNTEAFF. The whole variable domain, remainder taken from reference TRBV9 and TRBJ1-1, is DSGVTQTPKHLITATGQRVTLRCSPRSGDLSVYWYQQSLDQGLQFLIQYYNGEERAKGNILERFSAQQFPDLHSELNLSSLELGDSALYFCASSVTGMNTEAFFGQGTRLTVV.

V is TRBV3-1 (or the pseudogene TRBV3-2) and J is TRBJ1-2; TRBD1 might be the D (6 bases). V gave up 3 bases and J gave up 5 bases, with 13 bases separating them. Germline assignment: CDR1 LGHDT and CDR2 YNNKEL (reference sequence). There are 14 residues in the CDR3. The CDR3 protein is CASSQGASGYGYTF. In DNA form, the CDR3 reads TGTGCCAGCAGCCAGGGGGCGAGCGGATATGGCTACACCTTC.